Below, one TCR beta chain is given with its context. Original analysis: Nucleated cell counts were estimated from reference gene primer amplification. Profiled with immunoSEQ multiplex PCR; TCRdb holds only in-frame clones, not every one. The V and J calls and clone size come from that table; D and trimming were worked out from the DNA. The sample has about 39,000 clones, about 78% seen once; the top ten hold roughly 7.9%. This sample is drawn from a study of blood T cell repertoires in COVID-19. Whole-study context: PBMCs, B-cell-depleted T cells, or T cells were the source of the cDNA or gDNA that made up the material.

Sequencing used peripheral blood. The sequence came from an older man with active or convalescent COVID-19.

The CDR3 nucleotides are TGTGCCAGCAGCTTGGCGGGGGGCGCAGTTGATTCACCCCTCCACTTT. This gives the protein CASSLAGGAVDSPLHF. This chain uses TRBV5-5 with TRBJ1-6; the D gene is possibly TRBD1 (6 bases). The CDR3 is 16 amino acids. Between the trimmed V and J ends, which lost 0 bases and 8 bases, there was a span of 15 bases. Germline V lookup: CDR1 SGHKS, CDR2 YYEKEE (reference sequence).